This TCR beta chain was recorded in a study of blood T cell repertoires in COVID-19. In the study's own analysis: It was from reference gene primer amplification that nucleated cell counts were estimated. This table comes from immunoSEQ multiplex PCR, and its TCRdb copy is limited to in-frame clones, with some not included. The V and J calls and clone size are taken from that table; D and trimming were inferred from the DNA. The repertoire consists of about 200,000 clones, with around 89% occurring once and the leading ten covering roughly 5.5%. Germline CDR1 is LNHDA and CDR2 is SQIVND (reference sequence). The CDR3 spans 15 residues. Losses at the gene ends were 10 bases for V and 0 bases for J; bases not matched to a gene: 9.

This clonotype was sampled from a man aged 35-49 years with active or convalescent COVID-19. The chain joins TRBV19 to TRBJ1-3; 7 nucleotides line up with TRBD1. Sequencing was done on a sample of peripheral blood. The CDR3 nucleotides read TGTGCCACAACAGACAGGGCCAGCTCTGGAAACACCATATATTTT. It yields the protein CATTDRASSGNTIYF. The complete variable domain, with remaining parts taken from reference TRBV19 and TRBJ1-3, reads DGGITQSPKYLFRKEGQNVTLSCEQNLNHDAMYWYRQDPGQGLRLIYYSQIVNDFQKGDIAEGYSVSREKKESFPLTVTSAQKNPTAFYLCATTDRASSGNTIYFGEGSWLTVV.